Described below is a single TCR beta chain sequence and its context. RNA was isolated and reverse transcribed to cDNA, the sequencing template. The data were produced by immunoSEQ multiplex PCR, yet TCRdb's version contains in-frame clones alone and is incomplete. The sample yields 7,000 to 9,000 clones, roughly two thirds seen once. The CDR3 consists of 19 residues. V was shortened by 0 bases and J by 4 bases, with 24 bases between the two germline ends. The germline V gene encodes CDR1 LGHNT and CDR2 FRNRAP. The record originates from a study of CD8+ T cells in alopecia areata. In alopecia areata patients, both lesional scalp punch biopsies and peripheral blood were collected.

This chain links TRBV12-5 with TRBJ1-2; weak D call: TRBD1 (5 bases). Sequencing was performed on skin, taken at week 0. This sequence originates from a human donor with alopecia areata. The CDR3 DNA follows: TGTGCTAGTGGTTTGGTATGTCGATATACGCCAGGGACCGGCTATGGCTACACCTTC. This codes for CASGLVCRYTPGTGYGYTF. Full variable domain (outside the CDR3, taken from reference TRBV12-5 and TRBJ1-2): DARVTQTPRHKVTEMGQEVTMRCQPILGHNTVFWYRQTMMQGLELLAYFRNRAPLDDSGMPKDRFSAEMPDATLATLKIQPSEPRDSAVYFCASGLVCRYTPGTGYGYTFGSGTRLTVV.